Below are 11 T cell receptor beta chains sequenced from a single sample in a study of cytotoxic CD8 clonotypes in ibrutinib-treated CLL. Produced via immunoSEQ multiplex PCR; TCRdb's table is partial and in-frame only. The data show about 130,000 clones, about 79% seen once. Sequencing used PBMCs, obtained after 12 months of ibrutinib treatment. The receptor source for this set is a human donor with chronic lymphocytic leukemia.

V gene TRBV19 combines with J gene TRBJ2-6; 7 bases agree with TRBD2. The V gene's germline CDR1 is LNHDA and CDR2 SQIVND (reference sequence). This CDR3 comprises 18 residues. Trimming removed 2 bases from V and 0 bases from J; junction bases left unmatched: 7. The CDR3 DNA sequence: TGTGCCAGTAGTATAAGCGGGATAATCTACTCTGGGGCCAACGTCCTGACTTTC. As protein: CASSISGIIYSGANVLTF.

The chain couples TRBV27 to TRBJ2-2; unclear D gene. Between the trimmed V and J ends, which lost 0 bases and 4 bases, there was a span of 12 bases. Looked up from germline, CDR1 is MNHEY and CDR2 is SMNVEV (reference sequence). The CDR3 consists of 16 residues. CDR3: CASSLSPDVSTGELFF. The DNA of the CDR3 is TGTGCCAGCAGTTTATCCCCAGACGTTAGCACCGGGGAGCTGTTTTTT.

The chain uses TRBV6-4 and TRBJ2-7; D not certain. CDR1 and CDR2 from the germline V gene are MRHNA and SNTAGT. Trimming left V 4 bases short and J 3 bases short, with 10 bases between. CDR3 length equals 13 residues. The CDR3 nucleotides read TGTGCCAGCAGTGCCGATGGTGGCTACGAGCAGTACTTC. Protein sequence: CASSADGGYEQYF.

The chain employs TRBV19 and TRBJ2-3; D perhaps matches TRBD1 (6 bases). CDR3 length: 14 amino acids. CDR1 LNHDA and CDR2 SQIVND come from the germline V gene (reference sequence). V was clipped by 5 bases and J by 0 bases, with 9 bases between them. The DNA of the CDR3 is TGTGCCAGTAGTCTTGGACAGAGCACAGATACGCAGTATTTT. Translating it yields CASSLGQSTDTQYF.

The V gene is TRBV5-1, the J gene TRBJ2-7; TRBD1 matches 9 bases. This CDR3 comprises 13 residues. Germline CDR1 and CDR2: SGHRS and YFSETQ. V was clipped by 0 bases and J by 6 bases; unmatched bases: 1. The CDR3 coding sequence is TGCGCCAGCAGCTTGGGGACAGGGGCCGAGCAGTACTTC. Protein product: CASSLGTGAEQYF.

The CDR3 DNA follows: TGTGCCAGCAGCCCCGGGACAGGCCGCCAAAACACCGGGGAGCTGTTTTTT. The encoded protein is CASSPGTGRQNTGELFF. This rearrangement joins TRBV11-2 to TRBJ2-2, with 8 bases that match TRBD1. J gave up 2 bases and V 5 bases, and 10 bases lay outside the gene matches. Germline V gives CDR1 SGHAT, CDR2 FQNNGV. CDR3 size: 17 residues.

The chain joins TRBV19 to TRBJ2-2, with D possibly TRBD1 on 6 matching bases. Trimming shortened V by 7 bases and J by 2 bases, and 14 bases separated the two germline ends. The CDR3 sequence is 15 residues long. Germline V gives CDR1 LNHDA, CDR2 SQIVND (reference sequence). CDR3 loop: CASTAGTFNTGELFF. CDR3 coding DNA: TGTGCCAGTACCGCCGGGACATTCAACACCGGGGAGCTGTTTTTT. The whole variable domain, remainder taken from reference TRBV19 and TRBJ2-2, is DGGITQSPKYLFRKEGQNVTLSCEQNLNHDAMYWYRQDPGQGLRLIYYSQIVNDFQKGDIAEGYSVSREKKESFPLTVTSAQKNPTAFYLCASTAGTFNTGELFFGEGSRLTVL.

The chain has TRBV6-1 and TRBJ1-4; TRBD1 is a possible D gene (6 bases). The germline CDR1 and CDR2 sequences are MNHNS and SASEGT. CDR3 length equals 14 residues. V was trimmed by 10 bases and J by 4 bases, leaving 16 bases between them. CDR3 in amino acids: CATTGRQGNEKLFF. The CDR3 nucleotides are TGTGCCACAACAGGGAGGCAGGGTAATGAAAAACTGTTTTTT.

CDR3 in amino acids: CASSVGRGSYEQYF. The CDR3 nucleotides are TGTGCCAGCAGCGTAGGTCGGGGTTCATACGAGCAGTACTTC. J is TRBJ2-7 and V is TRBV9, with D perhaps matching TRBD2 (5 bases). CDR1 is SGDLS and CDR2 is YYNGEE in the germline V gene. CDR3 length: 14 residues. Trimming stripped 0 bases from V and 4 bases from J, with 11 bases between.

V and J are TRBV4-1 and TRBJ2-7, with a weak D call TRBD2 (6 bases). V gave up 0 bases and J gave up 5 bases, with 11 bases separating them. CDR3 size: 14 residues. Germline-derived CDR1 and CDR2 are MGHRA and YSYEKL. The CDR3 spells CASSQDVGGDEQYF. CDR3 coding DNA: TGCGCCAGCAGCCAAGATGTGGGAGGAGACGAGCAGTACTTC.

CDR3 loop: CASSLVAGETTDTQYF. DNA of the CDR3: TGTGCCAGCAGCTTAGTGGCGGGGGAAACCACAGATACGCAGTATTTT. This sequence joins TRBV7-6 and TRBJ2-3, with TRBD2 matching over 7 bases. The ends lost 1 base at V and 2 bases at J; junction bases unmatched: 6. The length of the CDR3 is 16 residues. The germline V gene has CDR1 SGHVS and CDR2 FNYEAQ.